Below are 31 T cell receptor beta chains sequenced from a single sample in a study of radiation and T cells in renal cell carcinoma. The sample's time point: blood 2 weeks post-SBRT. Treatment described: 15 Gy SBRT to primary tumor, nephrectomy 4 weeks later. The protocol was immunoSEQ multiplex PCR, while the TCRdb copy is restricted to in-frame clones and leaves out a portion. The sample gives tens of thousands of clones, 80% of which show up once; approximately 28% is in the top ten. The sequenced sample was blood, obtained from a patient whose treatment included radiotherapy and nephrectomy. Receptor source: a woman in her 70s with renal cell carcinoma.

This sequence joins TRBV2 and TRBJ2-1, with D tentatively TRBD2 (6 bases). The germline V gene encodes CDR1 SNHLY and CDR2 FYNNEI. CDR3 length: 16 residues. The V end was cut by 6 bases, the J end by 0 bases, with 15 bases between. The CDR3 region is CASRGLRGSSYNEQFF. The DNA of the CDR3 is TGTGCCAGCAGGGGGCTACGGGGGAGCTCCTACAATGAGCAGTTCTTC.

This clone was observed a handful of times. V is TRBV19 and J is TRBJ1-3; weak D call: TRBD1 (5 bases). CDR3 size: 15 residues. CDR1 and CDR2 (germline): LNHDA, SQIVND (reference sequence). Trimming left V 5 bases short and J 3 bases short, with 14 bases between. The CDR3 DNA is TGTGCCAGTAGTGACCATGGGGGTAGTGGAAACACCATATATTTT. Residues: CASSDHGGSGNTIYF.

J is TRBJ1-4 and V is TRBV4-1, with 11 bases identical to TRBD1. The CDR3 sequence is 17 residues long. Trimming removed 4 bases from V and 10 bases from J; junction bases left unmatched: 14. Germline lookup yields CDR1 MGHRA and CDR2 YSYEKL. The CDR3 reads CASSPTLNRDRGGKLFF. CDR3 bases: TGCGCCAGCAGCCCGACTCTGAACCGGGACAGGGGGGGAAAACTGTTTTTT.

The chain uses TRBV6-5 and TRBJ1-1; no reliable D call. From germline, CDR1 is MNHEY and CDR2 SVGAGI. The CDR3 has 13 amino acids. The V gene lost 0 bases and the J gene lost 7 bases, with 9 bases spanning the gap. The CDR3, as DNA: TGTGCCAGCAGTTACTCGAGAGGTTTTGAAGCTTTCTTT. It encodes CASSYSRGFEAFF.

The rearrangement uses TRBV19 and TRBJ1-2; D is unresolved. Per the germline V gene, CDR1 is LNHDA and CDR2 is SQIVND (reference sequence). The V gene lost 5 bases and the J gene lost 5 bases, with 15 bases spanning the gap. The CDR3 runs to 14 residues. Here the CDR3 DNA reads TGTGCCAGTAGTCCAGGCTTAGGACCTTATGGCTACACCTTC. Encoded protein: CASSPGLGPYGYTF. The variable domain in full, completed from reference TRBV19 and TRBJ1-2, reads DGGITQSPKYLFRKEGQNVTLSCEQNLNHDAMYWYRQDPGQGLRLIYYSQIVNDFQKGDIAEGYSVSREKKESFPLTVTSAQKNPTAFYLCASSPGLGPYGYTFGSGTRLTVV.

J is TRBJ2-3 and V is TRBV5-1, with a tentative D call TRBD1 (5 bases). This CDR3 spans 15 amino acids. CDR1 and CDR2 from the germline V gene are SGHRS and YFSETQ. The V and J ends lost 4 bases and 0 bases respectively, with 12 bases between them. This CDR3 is CASSRQRTSTDTQYF. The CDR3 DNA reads TGCGCCAGCAGCCGACAGCGAACTAGCACAGATACGCAGTATTTT.

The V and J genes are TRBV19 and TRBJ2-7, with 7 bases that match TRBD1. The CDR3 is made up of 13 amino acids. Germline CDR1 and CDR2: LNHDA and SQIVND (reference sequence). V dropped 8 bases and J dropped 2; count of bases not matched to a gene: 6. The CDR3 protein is CASSFQGAYEQYF. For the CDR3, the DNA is TGTGCCAGTTCATTCCAGGGGGCCTACGAGCAGTACTTC.

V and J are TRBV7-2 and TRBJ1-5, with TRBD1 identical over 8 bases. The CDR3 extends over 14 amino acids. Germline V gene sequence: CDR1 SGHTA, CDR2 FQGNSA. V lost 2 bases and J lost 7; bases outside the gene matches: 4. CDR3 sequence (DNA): TGTGCCAGCAGCTTAAGGACAGGGCGACAGCCCCAGCATTTT. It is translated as CASSLRTGRQPQHF. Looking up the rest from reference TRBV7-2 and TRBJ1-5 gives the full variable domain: GAGVSQSPSNKVTEKGKDVELRCDPISGHTALYWYRQSLGQGLEFLIYFQGNSAPDKSGLPSDRFSAERTGGSVSTLTIQRTQQEDSAVYLCASSLRTGRQPQHFGDGTRLSIL.

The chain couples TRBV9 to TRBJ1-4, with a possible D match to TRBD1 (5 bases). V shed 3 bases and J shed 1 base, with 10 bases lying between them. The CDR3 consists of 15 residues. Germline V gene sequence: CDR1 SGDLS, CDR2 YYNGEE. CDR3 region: CASSGRGETNEKLFF. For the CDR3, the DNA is TGTGCCAGCAGCGGACGAGGGGAAACTAATGAAAAACTGTTTTTT.

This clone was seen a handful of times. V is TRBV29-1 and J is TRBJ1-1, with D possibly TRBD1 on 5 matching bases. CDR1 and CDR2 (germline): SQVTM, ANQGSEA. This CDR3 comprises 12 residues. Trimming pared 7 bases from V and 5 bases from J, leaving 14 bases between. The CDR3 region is CSAGGGKTEAFF. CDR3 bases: TGCAGCGCCGGCGGGGGGAAAACTGAAGCTTTCTTT.

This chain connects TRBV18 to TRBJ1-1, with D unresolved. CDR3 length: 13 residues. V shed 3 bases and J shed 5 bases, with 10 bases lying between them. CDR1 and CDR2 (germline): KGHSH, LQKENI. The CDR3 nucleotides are TGTGCCAGCTCACCGAGCGCTGGGACTGAAGCTTTCTTT. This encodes CASSPSAGTEAFF. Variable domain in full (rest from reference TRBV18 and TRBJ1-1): NAGVMQNPRHLVRRRGQEARLRCSPMKGHSHVYWYRQLPEEGLKFMVYLQKENIIDESGMPKERFSAEFPKEGPSILRIQQVVRGDSAAYFCASSPSAGTEAFFGQGTRLTVV.

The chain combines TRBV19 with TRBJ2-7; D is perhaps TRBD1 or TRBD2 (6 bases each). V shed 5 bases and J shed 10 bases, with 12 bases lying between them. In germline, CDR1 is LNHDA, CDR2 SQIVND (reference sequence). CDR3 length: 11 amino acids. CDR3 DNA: TGTGCCAGTAGTGAGAGGGGGGTACAGTACTTC. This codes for CASSERGVQYF.

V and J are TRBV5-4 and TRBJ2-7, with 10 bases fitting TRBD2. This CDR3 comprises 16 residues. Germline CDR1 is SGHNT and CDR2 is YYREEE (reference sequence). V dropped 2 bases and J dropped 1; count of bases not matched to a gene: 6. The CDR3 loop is CASSFQTSGRSYEQYF. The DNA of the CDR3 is TGTGCCAGCAGCTTTCAGACTAGCGGGCGTTCCTACGAGCAGTACTTC.

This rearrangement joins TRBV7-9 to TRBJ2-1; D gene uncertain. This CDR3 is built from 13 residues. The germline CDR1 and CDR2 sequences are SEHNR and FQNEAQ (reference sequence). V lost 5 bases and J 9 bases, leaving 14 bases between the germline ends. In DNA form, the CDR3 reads TGTGCCAGCAGCCCCCTTCCTAGATCTGAGCAGTTCTTC. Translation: CASSPLPRSEQFF. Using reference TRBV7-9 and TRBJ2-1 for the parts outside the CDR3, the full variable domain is DTGVSQNPRHKITKRGQNVTFRCDPISEHNRLYWYRQTLGQGPEFLTYFQNEAQLEKSRLLSDRFSAERPKGSFSTLEIQRTEQGDSAMYLCASSPLPRSEQFFGPGTRLTVL.

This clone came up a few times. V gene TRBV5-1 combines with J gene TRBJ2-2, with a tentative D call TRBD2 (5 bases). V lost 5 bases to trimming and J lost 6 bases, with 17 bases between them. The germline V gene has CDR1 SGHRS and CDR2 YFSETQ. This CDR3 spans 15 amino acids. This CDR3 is CASRTGEGPPGELFF. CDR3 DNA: TGCGCCAGCAGGACCGGTGAGGGCCCACCCGGGGAGCTGTTTTTT. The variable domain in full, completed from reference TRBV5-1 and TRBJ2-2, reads KAGVTQTPRYLIKTRGQQVTLSCSPISGHRSVSWYQQTPGQGLQFLFEYFSETQRNKGNFPGRFSGRQFSNSRSEMNVSTLELGDSALYLCASRTGEGPPGELFFGEGSRLTVL.

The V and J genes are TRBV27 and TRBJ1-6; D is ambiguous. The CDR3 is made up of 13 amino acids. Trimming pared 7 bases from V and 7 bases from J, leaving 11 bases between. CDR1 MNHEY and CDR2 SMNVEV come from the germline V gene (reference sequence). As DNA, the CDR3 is TGTGCCAGCACGAAGGACCCCAATTCACCCCTCCACTTT. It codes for CASTKDPNSPLHF.

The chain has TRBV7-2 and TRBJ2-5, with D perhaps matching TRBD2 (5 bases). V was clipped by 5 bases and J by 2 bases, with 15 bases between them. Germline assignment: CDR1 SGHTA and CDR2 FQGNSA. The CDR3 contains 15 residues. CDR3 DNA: TGTGCCAGCAGCCCCGGGAACCTGTGGCAAGAGACCCAGTACTTC. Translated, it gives CASSPGNLWQETQYF.

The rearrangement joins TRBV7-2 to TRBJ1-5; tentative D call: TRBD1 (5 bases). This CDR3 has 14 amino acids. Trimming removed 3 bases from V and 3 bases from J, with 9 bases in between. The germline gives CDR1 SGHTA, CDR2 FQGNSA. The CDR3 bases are TGTGCCAGCAGCTTCGACAGATACAATCAGCCCCAGCATTTT. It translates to CASSFDRYNQPQHF.

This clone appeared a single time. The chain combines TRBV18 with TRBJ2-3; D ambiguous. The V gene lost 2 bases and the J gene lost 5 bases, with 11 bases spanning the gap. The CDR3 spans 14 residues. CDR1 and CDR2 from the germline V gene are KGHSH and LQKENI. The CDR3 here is CASSPTARGDTQYF. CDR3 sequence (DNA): TGTGCCAGCTCACCAACGGCCCGTGGAGATACGCAGTATTTT.

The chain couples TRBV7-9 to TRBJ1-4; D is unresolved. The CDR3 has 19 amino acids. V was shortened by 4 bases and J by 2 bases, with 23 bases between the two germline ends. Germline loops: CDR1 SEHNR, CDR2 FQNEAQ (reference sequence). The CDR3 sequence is CASSSGSGGLGGTNEKLFF. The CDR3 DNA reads TGTGCCAGCAGCTCGGGGTCGGGCGGTCTAGGCGGGACTAATGAAAAACTGTTTTTT. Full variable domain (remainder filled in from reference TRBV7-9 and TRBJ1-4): DTGVSQNPRHKITKRGQNVTFRCDPISEHNRLYWYRQTLGQGPEFLTYFQNEAQLEKSRLLSDRFSAERPKGSFSTLEIQRTEQGDSAMYLCASSSGSGGLGGTNEKLFFGSGTQLSVL.

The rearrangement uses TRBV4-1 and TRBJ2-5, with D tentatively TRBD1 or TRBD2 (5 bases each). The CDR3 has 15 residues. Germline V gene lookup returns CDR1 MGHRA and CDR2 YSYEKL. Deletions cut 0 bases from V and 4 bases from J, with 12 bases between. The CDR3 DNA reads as TGCGCCAGCAGCCAAGATCGGGACGGGCGAGAGACCCAGTACTTC. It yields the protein CASSQDRDGRETQYF.

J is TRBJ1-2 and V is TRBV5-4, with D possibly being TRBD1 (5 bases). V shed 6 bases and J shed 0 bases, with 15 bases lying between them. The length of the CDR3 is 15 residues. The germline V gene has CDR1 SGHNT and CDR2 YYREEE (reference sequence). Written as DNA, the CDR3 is TGTGCCAGCACCTCGGGGACTGATACTAACTATGGCTACACCTTC. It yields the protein CASTSGTDTNYGYTF.

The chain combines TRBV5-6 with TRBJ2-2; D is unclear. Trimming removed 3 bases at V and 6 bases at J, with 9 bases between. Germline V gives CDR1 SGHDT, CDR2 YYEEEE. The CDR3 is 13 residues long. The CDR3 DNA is TGTGCCAGCAGCTCGGGCCTGGCCGGGGAGCTGTTTTTT. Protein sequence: CASSSGLAGELFF. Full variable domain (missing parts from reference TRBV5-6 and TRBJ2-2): DAGVTQSPTHLIKTRGQQVTLRCSPKSGHDTVSWYQQALGQGPQFIFQYYEEEERQRGNFPDRFSGHQFPNYSSELNVNALLLGDSALYLCASSSGLAGELFFGEGSRLTVL.

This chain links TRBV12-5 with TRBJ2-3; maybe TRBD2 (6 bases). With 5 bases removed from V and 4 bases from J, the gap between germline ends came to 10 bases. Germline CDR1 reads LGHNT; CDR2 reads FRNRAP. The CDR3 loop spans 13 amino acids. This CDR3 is CASGLGGADTQYF. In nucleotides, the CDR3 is TGTGCTAGTGGTCTCGGGGGTGCAGATACGCAGTATTTT.

The CDR3 loop is CASSYSRGTGDYEQYF. Here the CDR3 DNA reads TGTGCCAGCAGTTACTCGCGCGGGACAGGGGACTACGAGCAGTACTTC. J is TRBJ2-7 and V is TRBV6-6; the match to TRBD1 covers 10 bases. Trimming removed 0 bases from V and 3 bases from J; junction bases left unmatched: 5. The length of the CDR3 is 16 residues. The germline V gene encodes CDR1 MNHNY and CDR2 SVGAGI (reference sequence).

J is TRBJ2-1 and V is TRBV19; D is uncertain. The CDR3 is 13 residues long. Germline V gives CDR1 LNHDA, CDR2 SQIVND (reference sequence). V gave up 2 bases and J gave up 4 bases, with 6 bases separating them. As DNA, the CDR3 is TGTGCCAGTAGTATAATGCAGTACAATGAGCAGTTCTTC. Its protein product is CASSIMQYNEQFF.

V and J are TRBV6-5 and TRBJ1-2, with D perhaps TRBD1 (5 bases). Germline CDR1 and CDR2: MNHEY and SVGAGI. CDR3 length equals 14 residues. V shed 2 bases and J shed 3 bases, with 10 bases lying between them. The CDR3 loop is CASSYVWGDYGYTF. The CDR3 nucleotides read TGTGCCAGCAGTTACGTTTGGGGGGACTATGGCTACACCTTC.

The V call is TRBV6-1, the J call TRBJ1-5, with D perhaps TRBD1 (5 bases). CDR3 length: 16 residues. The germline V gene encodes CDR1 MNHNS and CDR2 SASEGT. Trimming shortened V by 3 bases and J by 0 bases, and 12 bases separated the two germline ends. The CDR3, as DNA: TGTGCCAGCAGTGAGTCGAGGGGTTATAGCAATCAGCCCCAGCATTTT. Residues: CASSESRGYSNQPQHF.

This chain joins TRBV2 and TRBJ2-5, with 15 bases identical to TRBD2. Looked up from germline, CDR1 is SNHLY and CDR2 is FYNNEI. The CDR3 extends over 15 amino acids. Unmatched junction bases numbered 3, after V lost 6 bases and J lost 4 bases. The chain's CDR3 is CASRAGLAGGETQYF. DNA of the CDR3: TGTGCCAGCAGAGCGGGACTAGCGGGGGGAGAGACCCAGTACTTC.

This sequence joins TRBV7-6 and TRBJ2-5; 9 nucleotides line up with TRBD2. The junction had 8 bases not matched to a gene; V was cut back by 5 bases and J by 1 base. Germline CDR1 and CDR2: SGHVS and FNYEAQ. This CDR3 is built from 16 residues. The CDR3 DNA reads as TGTGCCAGCAGCCCAACCGGGACTAGCACCCAAGAGACCCAGTACTTC. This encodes CASSPTGTSTQETQYF.

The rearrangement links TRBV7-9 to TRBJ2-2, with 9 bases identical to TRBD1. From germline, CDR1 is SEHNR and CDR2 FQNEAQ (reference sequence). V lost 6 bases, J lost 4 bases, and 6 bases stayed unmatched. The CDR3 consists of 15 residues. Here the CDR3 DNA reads TGTGCCAGCAGGCCGGGACAGGGTTTCACCGGGGAGCTGTTTTTT. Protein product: CASRPGQGFTGELFF.